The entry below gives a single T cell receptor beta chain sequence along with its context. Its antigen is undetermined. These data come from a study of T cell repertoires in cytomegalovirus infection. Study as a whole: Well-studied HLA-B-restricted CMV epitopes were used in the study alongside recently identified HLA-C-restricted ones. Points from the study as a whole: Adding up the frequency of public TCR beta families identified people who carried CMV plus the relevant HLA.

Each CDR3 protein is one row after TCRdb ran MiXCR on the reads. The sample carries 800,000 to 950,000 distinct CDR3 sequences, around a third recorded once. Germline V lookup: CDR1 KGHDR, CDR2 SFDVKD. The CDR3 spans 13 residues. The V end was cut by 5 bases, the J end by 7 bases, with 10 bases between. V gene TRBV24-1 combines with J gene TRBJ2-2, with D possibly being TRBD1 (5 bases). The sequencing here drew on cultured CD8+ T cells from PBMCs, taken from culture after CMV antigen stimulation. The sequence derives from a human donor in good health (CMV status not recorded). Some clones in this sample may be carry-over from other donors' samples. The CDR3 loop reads CATSGSGFGELFF. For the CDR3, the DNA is TGTGCCACCAGTGGTTCAGGGTTCGGGGAGCTGTTTTTT.